The clone carrying this T cell receptor (beta chain) turned up a few times. V was trimmed by 7 bases and J by 2 bases, leaving 10 bases between them. The CDR3 runs to 13 residues. Germline assignment: CDR1 SGHNT and CDR2 YYREEE (reference sequence). TCRdb itself ran the reads through MiXCR, one entry per CDR3 protein. This table has 300,000 or so distinct CDR3 sequences, more than 20% appearing once. These data are taken from a study of T cell repertoires in cytomegalovirus infection. Study at large: Matching HLA type and CMV infection were both indicated by public TCR beta signatures.

Input material: PBMCs. The clonotype was recovered from a human donor in good health (CMV status not recorded). Some clones in this sample may be carry-over from other donors' samples. The rearrangement joins TRBV5-4 to TRBJ2-4; perhaps TRBD2 as D (5 bases). Here the CDR3 DNA reads TGTGCCAGCGGCACGGGGACCAAAAACATTCAGTACTTC. Its translation is CASGTGTKNIQYF.